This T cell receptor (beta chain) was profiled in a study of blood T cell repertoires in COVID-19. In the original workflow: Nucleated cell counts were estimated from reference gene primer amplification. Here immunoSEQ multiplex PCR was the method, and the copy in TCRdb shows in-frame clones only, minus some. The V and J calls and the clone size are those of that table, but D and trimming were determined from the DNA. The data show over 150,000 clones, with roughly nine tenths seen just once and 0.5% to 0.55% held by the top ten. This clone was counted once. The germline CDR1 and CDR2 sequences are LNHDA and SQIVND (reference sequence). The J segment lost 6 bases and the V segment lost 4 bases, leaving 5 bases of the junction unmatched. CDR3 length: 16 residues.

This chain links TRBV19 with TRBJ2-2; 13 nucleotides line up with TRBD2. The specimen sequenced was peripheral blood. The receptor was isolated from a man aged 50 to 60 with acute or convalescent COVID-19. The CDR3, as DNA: TGTGCCAGTAGTAGGACTAGCGGGAGTTTTGCCGGGGAGCTGTTTTTT. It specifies CASSRTSGSFAGELFF.